The 8 T cell receptor beta chains in this list originate from one sample, sequenced in a study of blood T cell repertoires in COVID-19. Repertoires were generated with immunoSEQ multiplex PCR, while TCRdb's copy carries only in-frame clones and drops some. The sample records about 170,000 clones, around 83% being singletons. The sequenced sample consisted of PBMCs or T cells enriched from blood (not recorded which). These receptors all come from a woman aged 50 to 60 in a cohort exposed to, infected with or recovered from COVID-19 (not recorded which).

This rearrangement joins TRBV28 to TRBJ1-1; D may be TRBD1 (6 bases). The CDR3 runs 16 residues. Trimming shortened V by 3 bases and J by 2 bases, and 16 bases separated the two germline ends. The germline gives CDR1 MDHEN, CDR2 SYDVKM. The CDR3 loop is CASSFVRKGVNTEAFF. Here the CDR3 DNA reads TGTGCCAGCAGTTTCGTCCGTAAGGGGGTTAACACTGAAGCTTTCTTT.

The chain carries TRBV24-1 and TRBJ2-5; a possible D gene is TRBD1 (8 bases). Trimming pared 6 bases from V and 0 bases from J, leaving 16 bases between. The CDR3 loop spans 16 amino acids. In germline, CDR1 is KGHDR, CDR2 SFDVKD. The CDR3 bases are TGTGCCACCAGTCCCCCGGGGGGACAGGACCAAGAGACCCAGTACTTC. Encoded protein: CATSPPGGQDQETQYF.

The rearrangement links TRBV24-1 to TRBJ2-2, with 9 positions matching TRBD1. The V gene's germline CDR1 is KGHDR and CDR2 SFDVKD. CDR3 size: 16 residues. The ends lost 3 bases at V and 4 bases at J; junction bases unmatched: 5. The CDR3 loop reads CATSDPRQGGTGELFF. In nucleotides, the CDR3 is TGTGCCACCAGTGATCCACGACAGGGGGGCACCGGGGAGCTGTTTTTT.

This chain links TRBV28 with TRBJ1-1; 11 bases are a match to TRBD1. The CDR3 runs 17 residues. With V trimmed by 1 base and J by 0 bases, 4 bases remained unmatched. Germline CDR1 reads MDHEN; CDR2 reads SYDVKM. The CDR3 sequence: CASSLSGQGVMNTEAFF. The CDR3 bases are TGTGCCAGCAGTTTATCGGGACAGGGGGTAATGAACACTGAAGCTTTCTTT.

The count of this clone is one. V and J are TRBV25-1 and TRBJ2-1, with 9 bases aligning to TRBD2. The germline V gene has CDR1 MGHDK and CDR2 SYGVNS. The ends lost 6 bases at V and 5 bases at J; junction bases unmatched: 8. CDR3 length: 15 residues. CDR3 nucleotide sequence: TGTGCCAGCAGGTTCGGGCCTAGCGGGAACAATGAGCAGTTCTTC. This encodes CASRFGPSGNNEQFF.

The chain has TRBV19 and TRBJ1-1; D remains ambiguous. V lost 7 bases and J lost 5, with 17 bases in between. The CDR3 extends over 14 amino acids. Germline CDR1 is LNHDA and CDR2 is SQIVND (reference sequence). The CDR3 nucleotides read TGTGCCAGTACCCCGAACTCGGGTCTTACTGAAGCTTTCTTT. Amino acid sequence: CASTPNSGLTEAFF.

The chain is built from TRBV14 and TRBJ2-5; D is ambiguous. Trimming removed 1 base from V and 3 bases from J, with 3 bases in between. The length of the CDR3 is 12 residues. Germline V gene lookup returns CDR1 SGHDN and CDR2 FVKESK. CDR3 nucleotides: TGTGCCAGCAGCCAAGTAAAAGAGACCCAGTACTTC. This gives the protein CASSQVKETQYF. Full variable domain (missing parts from reference TRBV14 and TRBJ2-5): EAGVTQFPSHSVIEKGQTVTLRCDPISGHDNLYWYRRVMGKEIKFLLHFVKESKQDESGMPNNRFLAERTGGTYSTLKVQPAELEDSGVYFCASSQVKETQYFGPGTRLLVL.

The chain combines TRBV11-3 with TRBJ2-1, with 8 nucleotides matching TRBD2. Germline loops: CDR1 SGHNT, CDR2 YENEEA. The CDR3 spans 15 residues. The V gene end was trimmed by 3 bases and the J gene end by 0 bases; junction bases not matched to a gene: 1. The CDR3 protein is CASSFSGSSYNEQFF. CDR3 sequence (DNA): TGTGCCAGCAGCTTCAGCGGGAGCTCCTACAATGAGCAGTTCTTC.